The 24 T cell receptor beta chains below all came from one sample that was sequenced in a study of blood T cell repertoires in COVID-19. Sequencing used immunoSEQ multiplex PCR; TCRdb keeps in-frame clones, though not all of them. Of around 230,000 clones listed, roughly 86% are singletons. The specimen was PBMCs or T cells enriched from blood (not recorded which). The receptors come from a man younger than 35 with acute COVID-19.

This clone has just one count. J is TRBJ2-1 and V is TRBV5-1; 9 bases agree with TRBD2. The CDR3 length is 17 residues. V gave up 0 bases and J gave up 8 bases; unmatched junction bases: 12. Germline V gene lookup returns CDR1 SGHRS and CDR2 YFSETQ. CDR3 bases: TGCGCCAGCAGCTTGGAAGGGTGGCGGGAGGGCCTCGATGAGCAGTTCTTC. Residues: CASSLEGWREGLDEQFF.

The chain combines TRBV11-2 with TRBJ2-7; perhaps TRBD1 as D (6 bases). The germline CDR1 and CDR2 sequences are SGHAT and FQNNGV. The V end lost 1 base, the J end lost 3 bases, and 10 bases lay between the germline ends. This CDR3 comprises 14 residues. CDR3 sequence: CASSLVGHRYEQYF. Here the CDR3 DNA reads TGTGCCAGCAGCTTAGTGGGACATCGCTACGAGCAGTACTTC.

This chain uses TRBV3-1 (or the pseudogene TRBV3-2) with TRBJ2-3; TRBD2 aligns across 8 bases. In germline, CDR1 is LGHDT, CDR2 YNNKEL (reference sequence). This CDR3 spans 19 amino acids. V shed 0 bases and J 0 bases; nucleotides not matched to a gene: 11. The CDR3 coding sequence is TGTGCCAGCAGCCAAGAAACAAGGGGGACTAGTACTAGCACAGATACGCAGTATTTT. Translating gives CASSQETRGTSTSTDTQYF.

The chain couples TRBV10-1 to TRBJ2-7, with 7 bases that match TRBD1. Per the germline V gene, CDR1 is WNHNN and CDR2 is SYGVQD (reference sequence). V dropped 3 bases and J dropped 5; count of bases not matched to a gene: 7. The CDR3 sequence is 14 residues long. The CDR3 loop reads CASSDWQGVDEQYF. The DNA of the CDR3 is TGCGCCAGCAGTGATTGGCAGGGGGTGGACGAGCAGTACTTC.

The chain is built from TRBV4-2 and TRBJ2-3, with TRBD2 identical over 11 bases. Germline V CDR1 and CDR2: LGHNA, YNFKEQ. V lost 4 bases, J lost 3 bases, and 12 bases stayed unmatched. The length of the CDR3 is 18 residues. The CDR3: CASSRRPLAGEETDTQYF. CDR3 sequence (DNA): TGTGCCAGCAGCCGACGACCACTAGCGGGAGAGGAGACAGATACGCAGTATTTT.

The chain has TRBV6-6 and TRBJ1-1; D is unresolved. Between the trimmed V and J ends, which lost 2 bases and 3 bases, there was a span of 7 bases. This CDR3 contains 13 residues. The germline gives CDR1 MNHNY, CDR2 SVGAGI (reference sequence). The CDR3 loop reads CASSYSGHTEAFF. The CDR3 DNA reads as TGTGCCAGCAGTTACAGCGGTCACACTGAAGCTTTCTTT.

This chain joins TRBV28 and TRBJ1-3, with a possible D match to TRBD1 (5 bases). Germline CDR1 and CDR2: MDHEN and SYDVKM. The CDR3 has 14 amino acids. The V end lost 6 bases, the J end lost 0 bases, and 9 bases lay between the germline ends. The CDR3 DNA reads TGTGCCAGCAGACCAGGGATCTCTGGAAACACCATATATTTT. Translated: CASRPGISGNTIYF.

V and J are TRBV28 and TRBJ1-6; tentatively, D is TRBD1 (5 bases). Between the trimmed V and J ends, which lost 9 bases and 10 bases, there was a span of 10 bases. Germline lookup yields CDR1 MDHEN and CDR2 SYDVKM. There are 11 residues in the CDR3. The CDR3 coding sequence is TGTGCCAGTACAGGTCGCTCACCCCTCCACTTT. Translated: CASTGRSPLHF. Looking up the rest from reference TRBV28 and TRBJ1-6 gives the full variable domain: DVKVTQSSRYLVKRTGEKVFLECVQDMDHENMFWYRQDPGLGLRLIYFSYDVKMKEKGDIPEGYSVSREKKERFSLILESASTNQTSMYLCASTGRSPLHFGNGTRLTVT.

CDR3 DNA sequence: TGTGCCATCAGGAAAACAGGGGGTGTCTACGAGCAGTACTTC. Translating it yields CAIRKTGGVYEQYF. J is TRBJ2-7 and V is TRBV10-3; 8 bases agree with TRBD1. J gave up 3 bases and V 6 bases, and 7 bases lay outside the gene matches. Germline CDR1 and CDR2: ENHRY and SYGVKD. This CDR3 spans 14 amino acids.

The chain is built from TRBV12-3 or TRBV12-4 and TRBJ1-1; D unclear. The CDR3 extends over 12 amino acids. Trimming took 7 bases from V and 2 from J, leaving 8 bases between them. CDR3 coding DNA: TGTGCCAGCACGGTCATAAACACTGAAGCTTTCTTT. Residues: CASTVINTEAFF.

The chain uses TRBV7-2 and TRBJ2-3, with TRBD2 as a possible D gene (5 bases). The CDR3 totals 16 residues. V shed 5 bases and J shed 5 bases, with 20 bases lying between them. The germline gives CDR1 SGHTA, CDR2 FQGNSA. This CDR3 reads CASSRKADSVLDTQYF. CDR3 DNA sequence: TGTGCCAGCAGCCGTAAAGCGGACTCAGTCTTAGATACGCAGTATTTT.

The chain is built from TRBV27 and TRBJ1-5, with 8 bases identical to TRBD1. The CDR3 runs to 14 residues. After removal of 5 bases from V and 5 bases from J, the junction contained 5 bases not matched to a gene. Germline loops: CDR1 MNHEY, CDR2 SMNVEV (reference sequence). CDR3 bases: TGTGCCAGCAGTCGAGGACAGGGTCATCAGCCCCAGCATTTT. Protein sequence: CASSRGQGHQPQHF.

The rearrangement joins TRBV5-1 to TRBJ2-5; the match to TRBD1 covers 7 bases. Germline V CDR1 and CDR2: SGHRS, YFSETQ. This CDR3 spans 15 amino acids. V shed 4 bases and J 2 bases; nucleotides not matched to a gene: 8. The CDR3 reads CASSVGPTGQETQYF. CDR3 DNA sequence: TGCGCCAGCAGCGTAGGCCCGACAGGGCAAGAGACCCAGTACTTC. Using reference TRBV5-1 and TRBJ2-5 for the parts outside the CDR3, the full variable domain is KAGVTQTPRYLIKTRGQQVTLSCSPISGHRSVSWYQQTPGQGLQFLFEYFSETQRNKGNFPGRFSGRQFSNSRSEMNVSTLELGDSALYLCASSVGPTGQETQYFGPGTRLLVL.

The chain links TRBV25-1 to TRBJ2-1; TRBD2 agrees at 7 bases. The CDR3 spans 15 residues. Germline V gene sequence: CDR1 MGHDK, CDR2 SYGVNS. The J segment lost 0 bases and the V segment lost 6 bases, leaving 5 bases of the junction unmatched. CDR3 residues: CASRPSGSSYNEQFF. The CDR3 region has the DNA TGTGCCAGCAGGCCTAGCGGTAGCTCCTACAATGAGCAGTTCTTC.

This clone was seen a handful of times. This chain connects TRBV6-4 to TRBJ2-1; 7 positions match TRBD2. Trimming took 2 bases from V and 10 from J; bases not matched to a gene: 8. The CDR3 consists of 14 residues. The germline gives CDR1 MRHNA, CDR2 SNTAGT. The CDR3 is CASSDGSGMGEQFF. The CDR3 DNA reads TGTGCCAGCAGTGACGGAAGCGGGATGGGGGAGCAGTTCTTC.

The chain links TRBV4-3 to TRBJ2-7, with 9 bases identical to TRBD1. J lost 5 bases, V lost 0 bases, and 5 bases had no gene match. CDR3 length: 15 amino acids. Germline loops: CDR1 LGHNA, CDR2 YSLEER. The CDR3 protein is CASSQDGQGINEQYF. In nucleotides, the CDR3 is TGCGCCAGCAGCCAAGACGGACAGGGGATAAACGAGCAGTACTTC.

The rearrangement uses TRBV5-5 and TRBJ1-5; the match to TRBD1 covers 8 bases. The germline V gene encodes CDR1 SGHKS and CDR2 YYEKEE (reference sequence). The V and J ends lost 1 base and 5 bases, in that order; junction bases with no gene match: 5. The CDR3 runs 15 residues. The DNA of the CDR3 is TGTGCCAGCAGCTTGCTTCCAGGGGGCGATCAGCCCCAGCATTTT. Translation: CASSLLPGGDQPQHF.

In this sample, this clone turned up once. This chain connects TRBV10-3 to TRBJ1-2; D unresolved. V lost 0 bases and J 1 base, leaving 9 bases between the germline ends. This CDR3 is built from 15 residues. Germline loops: CDR1 ENHRY, CDR2 SYGVKD. CDR3 region: CAISESTSINYGYTF. The DNA of the CDR3 is TGTGCCATCAGTGAGTCAACTTCTATTAACTATGGCTACACCTTC.

This clone was counted only a few times. The chain couples TRBV19 to TRBJ2-7; 15 nucleotides match TRBD2. Trimming removed 4 bases from V and 6 bases from J; junction bases left unmatched: 1. CDR1 LNHDA and CDR2 SQIVND come from the germline V gene (reference sequence). This CDR3 is 14 amino acids long. The CDR3 sequence: CASSTGLAGGEQYF. CDR3 nucleotides: TGTGCCAGTAGTACGGGACTAGCGGGAGGCGAGCAGTACTTC.

The chain couples TRBV7-3 to TRBJ2-6, with 7 bases that match TRBD2. This CDR3 comprises 18 residues. CDR1 and CDR2 from the germline V gene are SGHTA and FQGTGA. Trimming removed 0 bases from V and 0 bases from J; junction bases left unmatched: 5. The CDR3, as DNA: TGTGCCAGCAGCTTAACTTTGGGAGGGCCCTCTGGGGCCAACGTCCTGACTTTC. This gives the protein CASSLTLGGPSGANVLTF.

For the CDR3, the DNA is TGTGCCAGCAGCGTAGGGCCGGGGTGGACCGGGGAGCTGTTTTTT. Residues: CASSVGPGWTGELFF. The chain links TRBV9 to TRBJ2-2; D is possibly TRBD2 (5 bases). There are 15 residues in the CDR3. Germline V lookup: CDR1 SGDLS, CDR2 YYNGEE. V was cut by 0 bases and J by 5 bases, with 11 bases left in between.

The rearrangement uses TRBV4-1 and TRBJ2-3, with 9 bases aligning to TRBD2. This CDR3 spans 16 amino acids. CDR1 and CDR2 from the germline V gene are MGHRA and YSYEKL. Trimming cost V 0 bases and J 4 bases; bases outside gene matches: 5. The CDR3 DNA follows: TGCGCCAGCAGCCAAGACGGAGCGGGAGGAGCAGATACGCAGTATTTT. Its translation: CASSQDGAGGADTQYF.

This chain uses TRBV9 with TRBJ2-5, with D tentatively TRBD2 (6 bases). Between the trimmed V and J ends, which lost 0 bases and 5 bases, there was a span of 11 bases. CDR1 is SGDLS and CDR2 is YYNGEE in the germline V gene. This CDR3 has 14 residues. CDR3 in DNA: TGTGCCAGCAGCGTAGCAGAGGGGAGGGAGACCCAGTACTTC. Translation gives CASSVAEGRETQYF.

This chain uses TRBV18 with TRBJ1-5; D gene unclear. Germline loops: CDR1 KGHSH, CDR2 LQKENI. Trimming pared 3 bases from V and 0 bases from J, leaving 6 bases between. This CDR3 is 14 amino acids long. The CDR3 DNA reads as TGTGCCAGCTCACCGCCAGATAGCAATCAGCCCCAGCATTTT. Its protein is CASSPPDSNQPQHF.